This TCR beta chain originates from a study of identical twins. Overall study results and limits: Within cord blood, abundant beta clonotypes carried fewer insertions, but memory repertoires showed no such trend. Surplus twin overlap in beta out-of-frame sequences was less pronounced.

Through template switching, a universal primer site was introduced, and the cDNA contained unique molecular identifiers. Using its own MiXCR run on the 5' RACE reads, TCRdb lists one record per CDR3 protein. The sample shows 200,000 to 250,000 distinct CDR3 sequences, roughly 7% of them seen only once. This CDR3 has 13 amino acids. V gave up 8 bases and J gave up 5 bases, with 13 bases separating them. Germline CDR1 and CDR2: SGHDN and FVKESK. Of note for this clonotype: Its target is not known.

This sample was shared with a second study, whose subject was yellow fever vaccine responses in identical twins. From that paper: Twins reportedly had a vaccine T cell response that seemed partly convergent, partly personalized.

The sequence derives from a woman aged 18-30 years in good health. Sequencing input: memory (CD45RO+) T cells sorted from blood. This chain joins TRBV14 and TRBJ2-1; D call uncertain. As DNA, the CDR3 is TGTGCCAGCCGGCGGCTAGGGAACAATGAGCAGTTCTTC. This translates into CASRRLGNNEQFF.